The next 25 T cell receptor beta chains were all read from a single sample in a study of blood T cell repertoires in COVID-19 (dated by TCRdb to between 2020 and 2021). The library relied on the immunoSEQ multiplex PCR assay. TCRdb provides this immuneACCESS table in a form limited to in-frame rearrangements. Some clones are lacking; in checked studies, under half of them reflect an unresolved V gene, and why the rest are absent is not known. This sample lists about 68,000 clones; 75% to 90% were detected once. About 8.9% of the sample comes from the top ten. Sequencing used peripheral blood. These receptors were taken from a man aged 50-59 years with active COVID-19.

This chain uses TRBV9 with TRBJ2-5; TRBD2 agrees at 11 bases. Germline V lookup: CDR1 SGDLS, CDR2 YYNGEE. The CDR3 runs 16 residues. Germline trimming cut 3 bases from V and 4 bases from J; bases unmatched to any gene: 8. The CDR3 coding sequence is TGTGCCAGCAGCGAACTTAGCGGGGGGGCTTTAGAGACCCAGTACTTC. Translated: CASSELSGGALETQYF.

This clone has just a few counts. The chain has TRBV5-6 and TRBJ1-5, with D possibly matching TRBD1 (5 bases). CDR1 SGHDT and CDR2 YYEEEE come from the germline V gene. V lost 2 bases and J 10 bases, leaving 10 bases between the germline ends. The CDR3 runs to 12 residues. The CDR3 DNA follows: TGTGCCAGCAGCTTTTCCGGGGGACCCCAGCATTTT. Its translation: CASSFSGGPQHF. Together with reference TRBV5-6 and TRBJ1-5, the CDR3 gives the full variable domain: DAGVTQSPTHLIKTRGQQVTLRCSPKSGHDTVSWYQQALGQGPQFIFQYYEEEERQRGNFPDRFSGHQFPNYSSELNVNALLLGDSALYLCASSFSGGPQHFGDGTRLSIL.

The rearrangement uses TRBV7-9 and TRBJ2-5, with 7 bases aligning to TRBD2. In germline, CDR1 is SEHNR, CDR2 FQNEAQ (reference sequence). This CDR3 spans 17 amino acids. J was trimmed by 2 bases and V by 0 bases; bases with no gene match: 9. CDR3 in DNA: TGTGCCAGCAGCTTAGCACTTGGGAGAGCGGGGCAAGAGACCCAGTACTTC. Translating gives CASSLALGRAGQETQYF.

This clone was seen once. The V gene is TRBV6-2 or TRBV6-3, the J gene TRBJ2-2, with D possibly matching TRBD2 (5 bases). This CDR3 is built from 14 residues. CDR1 MNHEY and CDR2 SVGEGT come from the germline V gene. V was cut by 2 bases and J by 8 bases, with 12 bases left in between. The CDR3 DNA sequence: TGTGCCAGCAGTTACCACAGCGGATCGGGGGAGCTGTTTTTT. Translating gives CASSYHSGSGELFF.

This clone was counted only a few times. The V gene is TRBV6-2 or TRBV6-3, the J gene TRBJ2-7; D gene uncertain. The length of the CDR3 is 13 residues. CDR1 and CDR2 (germline): MNHEY, SVGEGT. The V gene lost 2 bases and the J gene lost 3 bases, with 8 bases spanning the gap. The CDR3 region has the DNA TGTGCCAGCAGTTACCAGGAAAACTACGAGCAGTACTTC. The encoded protein is CASSYQENYEQYF.

The chain combines TRBV7-9 with TRBJ2-1, with 7 bases matching TRBD2. Per the germline V gene, CDR1 is SEHNR and CDR2 is FQNEAQ (reference sequence). J gave up 4 bases and V 8 bases, and 5 bases lay outside the gene matches. The CDR3 loop spans 13 amino acids. The CDR3 DNA is TGTGCCAGCGAGGGAGGGTTATACAATGAGCAGTTCTTC. This encodes CASEGGLYNEQFF.

The V and J genes are TRBV2 and TRBJ2-3; D gene uncertain. The V end lost 2 bases, the J end lost 6 bases, and 15 bases lay between the germline ends. CDR1 is SNHLY, CDR2 FYNNEI, per germline. The CDR3 is 15 amino acids. The CDR3 loop is CASSESPLGPDTQYF. CDR3 nucleotide sequence: TGTGCCAGCAGTGAAAGCCCCTTGGGCCCGGATACGCAGTATTTT.

This clone showed up just once. The same CDR3 is also encoded by other DNA sequences in this sample. J is TRBJ2-1 and V is TRBV30; tentatively, D is TRBD1 (5 bases). This CDR3 spans 12 amino acids. Between the trimmed V and J ends, which lost 0 bases and 6 bases, there was a span of 6 bases. Germline V lookup: CDR1 GTSNPN, CDR2 SVGIG (reference sequence). CDR3 nucleotides: TGTGCCTGGAGTGTTCAGGGCAATGAGCAGTTCTTC. Protein sequence: CAWSVQGNEQFF. The complete variable domain, with remaining parts taken from reference TRBV30 and TRBJ2-1, reads SQTIHQWPATLVQPVGSPLSLECTVEGTSNPNLYWYRQAAGRGLQLLFYSVGIGQISSEVPQNLSASRPQDRQFILSSKKLLLSDSGFYLCAWSVQGNEQFFGPGTRLTVL.

The chain recombines TRBV18 with TRBJ2-1; 13 bases match TRBD2. CDR1 is KGHSH, CDR2 LQKENI, per germline. This CDR3 has 18 amino acids. J was trimmed by 3 bases and V by 3 bases; bases with no gene match: 8. The CDR3 region is CASSPRGLAGELYNEQFF. The CDR3 bases are TGTGCCAGCTCACCCCGCGGACTAGCGGGGGAGCTCTACAATGAGCAGTTCTTC.

J is TRBJ2-3 and V is TRBV29-1; maybe TRBD1 (6 bases). This CDR3 is 16 amino acids long. Germline V gene data show CDR1 as SQVTM and CDR2 as ANQGSEA. V was cut by 5 bases and J by 4 bases, with 22 bases left in between. CDR3 region: CSVPSPTGSLSDTQYF. CDR3 DNA sequence: TGCAGCGTTCCCTCACCCACAGGGTCCTTGTCAGATACGCAGTATTTT.

The J gene is TRBJ1-1, the V gene TRBV19; D unresolved. Germline loops: CDR1 LNHDA, CDR2 SQIVND (reference sequence). The CDR3 is 14 amino acids. The V and J ends lost 5 bases and 4 bases respectively, with 14 bases between them. CDR3 sequence reads: CASSPTSRGTEAFF. The CDR3 DNA sequence: TGTGCCAGTAGTCCGACTTCTCGAGGCACTGAAGCTTTCTTT.

This chain uses TRBV19 with TRBJ2-7, with TRBD1 identical over 7 bases. With V trimmed by 5 bases and J by 2 bases, 9 bases remained unmatched. The CDR3 has 15 amino acids. CDR1 and CDR2 (germline): LNHDA, SQIVND (reference sequence). The CDR3 region has the DNA TGTGCCAGTAGTGTACCGGACAGGCTACCCTACGAGCAGTACTTC. It is translated as CASSVPDRLPYEQYF.

CDR3 loop: CASSQVGEGFATYEQYF. DNA of the CDR3: TGTGCCAGCAGCCAAGTGGGGGAGGGGTTTGCTACCTACGAGCAGTACTTC. The V gene is TRBV3-1 (or the pseudogene TRBV3-2), the J gene TRBJ2-7; 7 nucleotides align to TRBD2. The ends lost 1 base at V and 2 bases at J; junction bases unmatched: 11. The CDR3 spans 17 residues. The germline CDR1 and CDR2 sequences are LGHDT and YNNKEL (reference sequence).

This sequence joins TRBV6-5 and TRBJ2-1, with 9 positions matching TRBD1. Germline CDR1 is MNHEY and CDR2 is SVGAGI. V shed 6 bases, J shed 8 bases, and the junction held 5 bases outside the gene matches. This CDR3 spans 13 amino acids. CDR3 in amino acids: CASRPGQGYEQFF. The CDR3 DNA reads TGTGCCAGCAGACCGGGACAGGGATATGAGCAGTTCTTC.

V and J are TRBV29-1 and TRBJ2-5; no clear D gene. The germline V gene encodes CDR1 SQVTM and CDR2 ANQGSEA. The CDR3 runs 13 residues. The V end lost 4 bases, the J end lost 6 bases, and 15 bases lay between the germline ends. CDR3 protein: CSVGDRVEKTQYF. The CDR3 DNA is TGCAGCGTTGGTGACCGGGTCGAGAAGACCCAGTACTTC.

The chain carries TRBV18 and TRBJ2-5, with no clear D. The germline V gene has CDR1 KGHSH and CDR2 LQKENI. Trimming removed 3 bases from V and 0 bases from J, with 17 bases in between. The CDR3 consists of 17 residues. CDR3 sequence (DNA): TGTGCCAGCTCACCCTTTGGTCAGCGACCTCACCAAGAGACCCAGTACTTC. This gives the protein CASSPFGQRPHQETQYF.

This chain uses TRBV19 with TRBJ1-1; possibly TRBD1 for D (5 bases). The length of the CDR3 is 15 residues. V gave up 10 bases and J gave up 4 bases, with 22 bases separating them. CDR1 and CDR2 (germline): LNHDA, SQIVND (reference sequence). CDR3 DNA: TGTGCCACCCCTCCCCTACGGGGGGAGGTCACTGAAGCTTTCTTT. Its translation is CATPPLRGEVTEAFF.

This clone occurred a few times. V and J are TRBV6-5 and TRBJ1-5; D is ambiguous. The germline V gene has CDR1 MNHEY and CDR2 SVGAGI. The CDR3 runs to 14 residues. The germline V and J ends were trimmed by 2 bases and 2 bases, with 7 bases remaining between them. The CDR3 sequence is CASSYRRGNQPQHF. In nucleotides, the CDR3 is TGTGCCAGCAGTTACCGGCGGGGCAATCAGCCCCAGCATTTT.

Turning to this clone: The same CDR3 also results from other DNA sequences found in this sample. The gene calls are TRBV13 and TRBJ1-6; a possible D gene is TRBD1 (5 bases). Germline assignment: CDR1 PRHDT and CDR2 FYEKMQ (reference sequence). CDR3 length: 13 residues. With 2 bases removed from V and 10 bases from J, the gap between germline ends came to 9 bases. The CDR3 nucleotides are TGTGCCAGCAGCTTAAGGGGTGGGTCACCCCTCCACTTT. Its protein is CASSLRGGSPLHF.

The rearrangement links TRBV4-1 to TRBJ1-1, with TRBD1 identical over 8 bases. Germline V gene sequence: CDR1 MGHRA, CDR2 YSYEKL. The CDR3 runs 14 residues. The V and J ends lost 3 bases and 7 bases, in that order; junction bases with no gene match: 7. In nucleotides, the CDR3 is TGCGCCAGCAGCCAGAACCTCGGACAGGGTGAAGCTTTCTTT. Amino acids: CASSQNLGQGEAFF.

The V call is TRBV30, the J call TRBJ1-2; TRBD1 agrees at 7 bases. CDR3 length: 16 residues. After removal of 3 bases from V and 0 bases from J, the junction contained 10 bases not matched to a gene. Germline CDR1 is GTSNPN and CDR2 is SVGIG (reference sequence). In nucleotides, the CDR3 is TGTGCCTGGAGGGACCGGGACAGAAGAGCTAACTATGGCTACACCTTC. Translated: CAWRDRDRRANYGYTF. Supplemented by reference TRBV30 and TRBJ1-2, the full variable domain reads SQTIHQWPATLVQPVGSPLSLECTVEGTSNPNLYWYRQAAGRGLQLLFYSVGIGQISSEVPQNLSASRPQDRQFILSSKKLLLSDSGFYLCAWRDRDRRANYGYTFGSGTRLTVV.

V and J are TRBV18 and TRBJ2-2; 10 positions match TRBD1. Germline lookup yields CDR1 KGHSH and CDR2 LQKENI. With V trimmed by 1 base and J by 3 bases, 2 bases remained unmatched. CDR3 length: 16 residues. CDR3 sequence reads: CASSPRQGADTGELFF. The CDR3 DNA sequence: TGTGCCAGCTCACCACGACAGGGGGCGGACACCGGGGAGCTGTTTTTT.

The CDR3 nucleotides are TGCGCCAGCAGCTTGGATAGCGGGGGGCCTGCCAGAAGCGGGGAGCTGTTTTTT. Its translation: CASSLDSGGPARSGELFF. The chain joins TRBV5-1 to TRBJ2-2; TRBD2 matches at 10 bases. This CDR3 contains 18 residues. The germline gives CDR1 SGHRS, CDR2 YFSETQ. The ends lost 0 bases at V and 7 bases at J; junction bases unmatched: 12.

This chain connects TRBV6-5 to TRBJ1-2; 11 bases fit TRBD1. J lost 1 base, V lost 6 bases, and 4 bases had no gene match. CDR3 length equals 15 residues. The V gene's germline CDR1 is MNHEY and CDR2 SVGAGI. The CDR3 DNA follows: TGTGCCAGCAGCGAGGACAGGGGGCATAACTATGGCTACACCTTC. Protein product: CASSEDRGHNYGYTF.

This chain connects TRBV5-1 to TRBJ2-7; TRBD1 is a possible D gene (6 bases). V lost 4 bases and J 0 bases, leaving 14 bases between the germline ends. The CDR3 sequence is 15 residues long. Germline lookup yields CDR1 SGHRS and CDR2 YFSETQ. The CDR3 loop is CASSPDSSSSYEQYF. CDR3 DNA: TGCGCCAGCAGCCCGGACAGCTCGAGCTCCTACGAGCAGTACTTC.